One and the same sample provided the 32 T cell receptor beta chains below, sequenced in a study of cytomegalovirus exposure and HLA in healthy donors (dated by TCRdb to 2017 to 2019). The method was the immunoSEQ multiplex PCR assay. For the multiplex PCR, a mixture combining 60 forward primers for TCR Vbeta segments and 13 reverse primers for TCR Jbeta segments was used. Here the immuneACCESS table is served through TCRdb, limited to in-frame sequences with V and J called. Missing clones are a known gap in these copies; in checked studies unresolved V genes cover under half, and the rest lacks a known reason. Recorded for this sample are 130,000 to 150,000 clones; about four fifths of them occurred a single time. 4.5% to 5.5% of the sample is taken by the ten largest. Sequencing used PBMCs. The receptors here all came from a man aged 35-49 years in good health and CMV-seronegative.

The V gene is TRBV5-1, the J gene TRBJ2-6; 8 bases line up with TRBD1. Germline CDR1 SGHRS, CDR2 YFSETQ. J gave up 3 bases and V 0 bases, and 5 bases lay outside the gene matches. This CDR3 is built from 17 residues. The CDR3 protein is CASSLGSGGGGANVLTF. The CDR3 DNA is TGCGCCAGCAGCTTGGGGTCAGGGGGCGGTGGGGCCAACGTCCTGACTTTC.

To note about this clone: Other DNA sequences in the same sample also yield this CDR3. This chain joins TRBV5-1 and TRBJ2-5, with D possibly matching TRBD1 (6 bases). This CDR3 has 13 residues. V dropped 0 bases and J dropped 4 bases, with 7 bases sitting between them. Germline assignment: CDR1 SGHRS and CDR2 YFSETQ. The CDR3 DNA reads TGCGCCAGCAGCTTGGGGGGGCCAGAGACCCAGTACTTC. As protein: CASSLGGPETQYF.

The chain links TRBV11-2 to TRBJ1-1, with D maybe TRBD1 (5 bases). This CDR3 contains 13 residues. CDR1 and CDR2 from the germline V gene are SGHAT and FQNNGV. V lost 5 bases and J lost 1, with 8 bases in between. The CDR3 reads CASSPTGNTEAFF. The DNA of the CDR3 is TGTGCCAGCAGCCCTACAGGGAACACTGAAGCTTTCTTT.

The rearrangement joins TRBV5-8 to TRBJ2-5, with D possibly TRBD1 on 5 matching bases. This CDR3 contains 13 residues. CDR1 and CDR2 (germline): SGHTS, YDEGEE. Trimming removed 4 bases at V and 5 bases at J, with 12 bases between. As DNA, the CDR3 is TGTGCCAGCAGCCCAGGGTTTATGGAGACCCAGTACTTC. Translating gives CASSPGFMETQYF.

V usage is TRBV19 and J usage is TRBJ2-7; D remains unclear. The CDR3 has 11 residues. Looked up from germline, CDR1 is LNHDA and CDR2 is SQIVND (reference sequence). V lost 6 bases and J 7 bases, leaving 10 bases between the germline ends. CDR3 loop: CASRSSVEQYF. CDR3 coding DNA: TGTGCCAGTAGATCCTCGGTTGAGCAGTACTTC.

This chain connects TRBV28 to TRBJ1-5; D call uncertain. The CDR3 extends over 16 amino acids. Germline CDR1 reads MDHEN; CDR2 reads SYDVKM. The V gene lost 2 bases and the J gene lost 1 base, with 12 bases spanning the gap. The CDR3 DNA reads TGTGCCAGCAGTTTAAACCCTGCCACAAGCAATCAGCCCCAGCATTTT. Amino acids: CASSLNPATSNQPQHF.

This chain connects TRBV7-9 to TRBJ2-6; 10 bases are a match to TRBD1. The CDR3 is 18 amino acids. Germline V lookup: CDR1 SEHNR, CDR2 FQNEAQ (reference sequence). V dropped 2 bases and J dropped 0; count of bases not matched to a gene: 4. CDR3 residues: CASSLPGQGLSGANVLTF. CDR3 in DNA: TGTGCCAGCAGCTTACCGGGACAGGGGCTCTCTGGGGCCAACGTCCTGACTTTC.

The chain is built from TRBV9 and TRBJ2-7, with 10 bases identical to TRBD1. Germline trimming cut 4 bases from V and 0 bases from J; bases unmatched to any gene: 7. CDR1 and CDR2 from the germline V gene are SGDLS and YYNGEE. The CDR3 is 16 amino acids. The CDR3 protein is CASSMGTGASSYEQYF. In DNA, the CDR3 is TGTGCCAGCAGCATGGGGACAGGGGCGAGCTCCTACGAGCAGTACTTC.

The CDR3 DNA is TGCGCCAGCAGCCTTCGCGAGGGGGCTGGATCACCCCTCCACTTT. Protein: CASSLREGAGSPLHF. V and J are TRBV5-1 and TRBJ1-6, with TRBD1 identical over 7 bases. Trimming at V came to 4 bases and at J to 10 bases, leaving 11 bases not matched to a gene. This CDR3 is built from 15 residues. Germline V lookup: CDR1 SGHRS, CDR2 YFSETQ.

This clone showed up just a few times. The chain employs TRBV29-1 and TRBJ2-5, with D maybe TRBD1 (8 bases). In germline, CDR1 is SQVTM, CDR2 ANQGSEA. There are 12 residues in the CDR3. V lost 7 bases to trimming and J lost 4 bases, with 13 bases between them. This CDR3 reads CSGNRGGETQYF. CDR3 coding DNA: TGCAGCGGGAACAGGGGGGGAGAGACCCAGTACTTC. Full variable domain (remainder filled in from reference TRBV29-1 and TRBJ2-5): SAVISQKPSRDICQRGTSLTIQCQVDSQVTMMFWYRQQPGQSLTLIATANQGSEATYESGFVIDKFPISRPNLTFSTLTVSNMSPEDSSIYLCSGNRGGETQYFGPGTRLLVL.

The chain combines TRBV7-8 with TRBJ1-5, with D uncertain. V was shortened by 6 bases and J by 11 bases, with 17 bases between the two germline ends. Germline lookup yields CDR1 SGHVS and CDR2 FQNEAQ. This CDR3 spans 13 amino acids. The CDR3 region is CASSPLAGGAQHF. The CDR3 region has the DNA TGTGCCAGCAGTCCCTTGGCGGGAGGTGCCCAGCATTTT. Using reference TRBV7-8 and TRBJ1-5 for the parts outside the CDR3, the full variable domain is GAGVSQSPRYKVAKRGQDVALRCDPISGHVSLFWYQQALGQGPEFLTYFQNEAQLDKSGLPSDRFFAERPEGSVSTLKIQRTQQEDSAVYLCASSPLAGGAQHFGDGTRLSIL.

The rearrangement links TRBV28 to TRBJ2-2; perhaps TRBD1 as D (5 bases). Deletions cut 3 bases from V and 2 bases from J, with 22 bases between. Germline V gives CDR1 MDHEN, CDR2 SYDVKM. This CDR3 is 19 amino acids long. CDR3 DNA: TGTGCCAGCAGTTTGCGGTCGGCAGGGCAAGCTTTAAACACCGGGGAGCTGTTTTTT. This gives the protein CASSLRSAGQALNTGELFF.

This clone was counted only a few times. This rearrangement joins TRBV6-6 to TRBJ2-1; D may be TRBD2 (5 bases). CDR3 length equals 14 residues. Looked up from germline, CDR1 is MNHNY and CDR2 is SVGAGI (reference sequence). With 0 bases removed from V and 9 bases from J, the gap between germline ends came to 12 bases. Here the CDR3 reads CASSYSSGGGEQFF. The CDR3 DNA reads as TGTGCCAGCAGTTACTCGAGTGGTGGAGGTGAGCAGTTCTTC.

The chain carries TRBV19 and TRBJ1-2; no clear D. This CDR3 is built from 14 residues. Between the trimmed V and J ends, which lost 2 bases and 4 bases, there was a span of 11 bases. Germline V CDR1 and CDR2: LNHDA, SQIVND (reference sequence). The CDR3 DNA is TGTGCCAGTAGTATAAATCTGGCGGTCTATGGCTACACCTTC. Its protein product is CASSINLAVYGYTF.

Notes on this clone: The junction and the germline gene differ at one end; a read error may be behind it. Other nucleotide sequences from this sample produce the same CDR3. The J gene is TRBJ1-2, the V gene TRBV6-1; 7 bases fit TRBD1. There are 16 residues in the CDR3. The V gene's germline CDR1 is MNHNS and CDR2 SASEGT. CDR3 sequence reads: CASSEAQTGFSDGYTF. DNA for the CDR3: TGCGCCAGCAGTGAGGCGCAGACAGGGTTTTCAGATGGCTACACCTTC.

The rearrangement links TRBV9 to TRBJ2-7; D gene uncertain. Germline CDR1 and CDR2: SGDLS and YYNGEE. This CDR3 has 15 amino acids. V was pared by 0 bases and J by 4 bases, with 14 bases between. The CDR3 loop is CASSVGSLARYEQYF. The CDR3 DNA reads TGTGCCAGCAGCGTAGGATCCCTCGCCAGGTACGAGCAGTACTTC.

The genes are TRBV6-5 and TRBJ2-7, with 7 positions matching TRBD1. Unmatched junction bases numbered 7, after V lost 6 bases and J lost 5 bases. CDR1 is MNHEY and CDR2 is SVGAGI in the germline V gene. The CDR3 loop spans 13 amino acids. The CDR3 nucleotides read TGTGCCAGCAGCCTGACAGGGAAAGACGAGCAGTACTTC. Its protein product is CASSLTGKDEQYF.

J is TRBJ1-1 and V is TRBV5-1, with a weak D call TRBD1 (5 bases). V was trimmed by 0 bases and J by 2 bases, leaving 14 bases between them. Germline loops: CDR1 SGHRS, CDR2 YFSETQ. This CDR3 contains 16 residues. The CDR3 protein is CASSLGTPSINTEAFF. CDR3 coding DNA: TGCGCCAGCAGCTTGGGGACACCCTCAATCAACACTGAAGCTTTCTTT.

The V call is TRBV16, the J call TRBJ2-1; D not certain. Trimming stripped 0 bases from V and 8 bases from J, with 11 bases between. The CDR3 has 14 amino acids. Germline CDR1 is KGHSY and CDR2 is FQNENV. CDR3 loop: CASSQSGQRHEQFF. The CDR3 nucleotides read TGTGCCAGCAGCCAATCTGGCCAGCGCCATGAGCAGTTCTTC.

The chain recombines TRBV6-6 with TRBJ2-7; 9 bases are a match to TRBD1. The CDR3 covers 15 residues. V trimming: 5 bases; J trimming: 4 bases; junction bases outside the gene matches: 9. The V gene's germline CDR1 is MNHNY and CDR2 SVGAGI (reference sequence). The CDR3 region is CASSDPGQGRYEQYF. The CDR3 DNA follows: TGTGCCAGCAGTGATCCGGGACAGGGAAGGTACGAGCAGTACTTC.

V usage is TRBV7-2 and J usage is TRBJ2-3, with 9 positions matching TRBD1. The junction had 9 bases not matched to a gene; V was cut back by 5 bases and J by 3 bases. In germline, CDR1 is SGHTA, CDR2 FQGNSA. CDR3 size: 16 residues. The CDR3 DNA is TGTGCCAGCAGCCCTTATATGGGACAGGGTACAGATACGCAGTATTTT. This gives the protein CASSPYMGQGTDTQYF.

This clone has only one observation. The gene calls are TRBV2 and TRBJ2-6; a possible D gene is TRBD1 (5 bases). Between the trimmed V and J ends, which lost 6 bases and 0 bases, there was a span of 9 bases. In germline, CDR1 is SNHLY, CDR2 FYNNEI. CDR3 length: 15 residues. The CDR3 DNA follows: TGTGCCAGCAGGAGCACAGGCTCTGGGGCCAACGTCCTGACTTTC. It specifies CASRSTGSGANVLTF.

V and J are TRBV30 and TRBJ1-3; 7 nucleotides line up with TRBD1. The CDR3 totals 16 residues. V gave up 2 bases and J gave up 3 bases; unmatched junction bases: 10. CDR1 and CDR2 from the germline V gene are GTSNPN and SVGIG (reference sequence). The DNA of the CDR3 is TGTGCCTGGAGTAGTGTGAGGGGGCAGGGTGGAAACACCATATATTTT. This gives the protein CAWSSVRGQGGNTIYF.

The chain couples TRBV19 to TRBJ1-5; the D gene is possibly TRBD1 (5 bases). The CDR3 sequence is 13 residues long. Germline loops: CDR1 LNHDA, CDR2 SQIVND (reference sequence). Trimming removed 9 bases at V and 4 bases at J, with 13 bases between. CDR3 DNA sequence: TGTGCCAGCCAAGTGGGGGGTAATCAGCCCCAGCATTTT. Its protein product is CASQVGGNQPQHF.

The chain carries TRBV6-1 and TRBJ2-7; possible D gene TRBD1, 6 bases. Germline values: CDR1 MNHNS, CDR2 SASEGT. The CDR3 has 15 residues. With 2 bases removed from V and 2 bases from J, the gap between germline ends came to 13 bases. The CDR3 nucleotides are TGTGCCAGCAGTGAAAGGAGACAGGACACCTACGAGCAGTACTTC. Protein product: CASSERRQDTYEQYF.

This chain joins TRBV18 and TRBJ2-1; 10 bases line up with TRBD2. In germline, CDR1 is KGHSH, CDR2 LQKENI. This CDR3 is built from 16 residues. V shed 2 bases and J 9 bases; nucleotides not matched to a gene: 10. Here the CDR3 reads CASSPEKRGGGSEQFF. In DNA, the CDR3 is TGTGCCAGCTCACCAGAAAAGCGGGGGGGCGGCAGTGAGCAGTTCTTC.

This chain links TRBV29-1 with TRBJ2-2, with TRBD1 as a possible D gene (6 bases). V was clipped by 6 bases and J by 6 bases, with 17 bases between them. Germline CDR1 reads SQVTM; CDR2 reads ANQGSEA. This CDR3 comprises 14 residues. The CDR3 is CSVLRQVPPGELFF. The CDR3 DNA follows: TGCAGCGTCTTGAGACAGGTCCCTCCCGGGGAGCTGTTTTTT.

This sequence joins TRBV7-9 and TRBJ1-1; TRBD1 agrees at 7 bases. V was pared by 5 bases and J by 3 bases, with 15 bases of the junction left unmatched. Germline V lookup: CDR1 SEHNR, CDR2 FQNEAQ (reference sequence). The length of the CDR3 is 17 residues. CDR3 protein: CASSPARTGARDTEAFF. The CDR3 DNA is TGTGCCAGCAGCCCCGCCCGCACAGGGGCGAGGGACACTGAAGCTTTCTTT.

The rearrangement links TRBV25-1 to TRBJ2-1; 7 bases fit TRBD1. V gave up 1 base and J gave up 9 bases; unmatched junction bases: 9. Looked up from germline, CDR1 is MGHDK and CDR2 is SYGVNS. This CDR3 spans 15 amino acids. CDR3 nucleotides: TGTGCCAGCAGTGAATTTACCGGACAGGTAACTGAGCAGTTCTTC. Residues: CASSEFTGQVTEQFF.

This clone was detected only once. This chain links TRBV13 with TRBJ2-3; 10 bases fit TRBD2. V shed 5 bases and J 1 base; nucleotides not matched to a gene: 6. From germline, CDR1 is PRHDT and CDR2 FYEKMQ (reference sequence). This CDR3 has 16 amino acids. CDR3 nucleotides: TGTGCCAGCAGCCCATGGACTAGCGGCGGCACAGATACGCAGTATTTT. Translating gives CASSPWTSGGTDTQYF.

This clone occurred a few times. The CDR3 is CASSALGTNSPLHF. Here the CDR3 DNA reads TGCGCCAGCAGTGCCCTGGGGACAAATTCACCCCTCCACTTT. The J gene is TRBJ1-6, the V gene TRBV10-2; maybe TRBD1 (6 bases). Trimming took off 4 bases at V and 7 bases at J, with 11 bases between the two ends. The CDR3 sequence is 14 residues long. Looked up from germline, CDR1 is WSHSY and CDR2 is SAAADI.

The rearrangement links TRBV11-1 to TRBJ2-7; 7 bases are a match to TRBD1. CDR1 is SGHAT and CDR2 is FQDESV in the germline V gene (reference sequence). The V segment lost 5 bases and the J segment 2 bases; nucleotides outside the gene matches: 6. This CDR3 contains 14 residues. DNA of the CDR3: TGTGCCAGCAGCCCTCGGACAGGTCCCTACGAGCAGTACTTC. Translating it yields CASSPRTGPYEQYF.